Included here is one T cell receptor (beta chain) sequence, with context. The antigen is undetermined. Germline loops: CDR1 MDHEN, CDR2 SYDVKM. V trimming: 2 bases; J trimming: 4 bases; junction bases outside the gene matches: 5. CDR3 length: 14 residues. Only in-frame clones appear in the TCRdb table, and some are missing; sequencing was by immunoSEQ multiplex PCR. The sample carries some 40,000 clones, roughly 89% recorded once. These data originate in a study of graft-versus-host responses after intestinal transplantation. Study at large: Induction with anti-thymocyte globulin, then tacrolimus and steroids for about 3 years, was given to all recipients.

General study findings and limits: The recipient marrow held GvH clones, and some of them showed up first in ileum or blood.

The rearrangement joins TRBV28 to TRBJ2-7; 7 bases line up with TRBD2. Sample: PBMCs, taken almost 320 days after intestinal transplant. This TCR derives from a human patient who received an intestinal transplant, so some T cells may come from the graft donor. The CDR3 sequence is CASSLTSAGYEQYF. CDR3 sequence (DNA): TGTGCCAGCAGTTTAACTAGCGCAGGGTACGAGCAGTACTTC.